This TCR beta chain is from a study of blood T cell repertoires in COVID-19. Study summary: T cells, B-cell-depleted T cells, or PBMCs supplied cDNA or gDNA.

It was during active infection that Seattle patients were enrolled and then longitudinally followed. Repertoires were generated with immunoSEQ multiplex PCR, while TCRdb's copy carries only in-frame clones and drops some. In the table there are around 50,000 clones, 75% to 90% of which are singletons. The CDR3 contains 13 residues. The V gene lost 7 bases and the J gene lost 3 bases, with 10 bases spanning the gap. The sample taken for sequencing was peripheral blood. The gene calls are TRBV12-3 or TRBV12-4 and TRBJ1-5; D ambiguous. The sequence derives from a woman aged 80 or over with COVID-19, enrolled during active disease. The CDR3 sequence is CASTLQNNQPQHF. The CDR3 DNA follows: TGTGCCAGCACCCTACAGAACAATCAGCCCCAGCATTTT.